This TCR beta chain was recovered during a study of OX40 agonist ivuxolimab in advanced cancers. Overall study: Past anti-PD-1, anti-PD-L1 or anti-CTLA-4 therapy was accepted, and roughly 40% had received some. General observations from the study: Doses of 0.1 to 3.0 mg/kg were accompanied by clonal expansion of CD4+ and CD8+ blood T cells by week 6.

The data were produced by immunoSEQ multiplex PCR, yet TCRdb's version contains in-frame clones alone and is incomplete. This sample has tens of thousands of clones, with over 75% found just once. The V and J ends lost 7 bases and 4 bases respectively, with 20 bases between them. Germline CDR1 reads SGDLS; CDR2 reads YYNGEE. The CDR3 consists of 16 residues. Notes on this clone: What it binds is not known.

The receptor was derived from an adult with an advanced solid tumor such as melanoma, head and neck, liver or kidney cancer. Sequenced here: CD4+ or CD8+ T cells sorted from blood, sampled in a trial of the OX40 agonist ivuxolimab. J is TRBJ2-2 and V is TRBV9; TRBD2 is a possible D gene (6 bases). This CDR3 is CASDRAGTPGTGELFF. The DNA for the CDR3 is TGTGCCAGCGATAGAGCCGGGACTCCCGGCACCGGGGAGCTGTTTTTT.